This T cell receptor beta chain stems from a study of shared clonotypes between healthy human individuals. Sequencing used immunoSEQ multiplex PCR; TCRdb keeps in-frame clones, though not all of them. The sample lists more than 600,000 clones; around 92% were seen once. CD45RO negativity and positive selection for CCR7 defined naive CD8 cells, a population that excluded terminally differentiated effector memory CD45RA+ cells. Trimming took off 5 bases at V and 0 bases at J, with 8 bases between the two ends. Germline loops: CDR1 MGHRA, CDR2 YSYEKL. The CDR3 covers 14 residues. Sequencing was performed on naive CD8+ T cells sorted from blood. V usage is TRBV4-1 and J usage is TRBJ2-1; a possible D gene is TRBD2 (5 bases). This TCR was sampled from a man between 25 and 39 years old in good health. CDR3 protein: CASSERGSYNEQFF. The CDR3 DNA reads TGCGCCAGCAGCGAACGGGGCTCCTACAATGAGCAGTTCTTC.